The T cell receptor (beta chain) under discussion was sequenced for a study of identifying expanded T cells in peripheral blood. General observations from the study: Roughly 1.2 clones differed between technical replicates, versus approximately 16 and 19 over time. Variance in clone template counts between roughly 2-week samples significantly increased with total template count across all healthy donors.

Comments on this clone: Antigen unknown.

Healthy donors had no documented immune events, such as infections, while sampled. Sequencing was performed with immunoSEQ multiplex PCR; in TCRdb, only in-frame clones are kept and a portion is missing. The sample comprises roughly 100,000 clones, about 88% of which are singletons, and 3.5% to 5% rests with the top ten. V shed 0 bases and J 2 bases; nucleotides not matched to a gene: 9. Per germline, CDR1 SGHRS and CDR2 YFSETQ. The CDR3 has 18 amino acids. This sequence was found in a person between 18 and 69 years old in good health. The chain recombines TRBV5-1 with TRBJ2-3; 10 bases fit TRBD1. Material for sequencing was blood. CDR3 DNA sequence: TGCGCCAGCAGCTTGGGACAGGGGGCGCGGGTTGTCACAGATACGCAGTATTTT. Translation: CASSLGQGARVVTDTQYF.